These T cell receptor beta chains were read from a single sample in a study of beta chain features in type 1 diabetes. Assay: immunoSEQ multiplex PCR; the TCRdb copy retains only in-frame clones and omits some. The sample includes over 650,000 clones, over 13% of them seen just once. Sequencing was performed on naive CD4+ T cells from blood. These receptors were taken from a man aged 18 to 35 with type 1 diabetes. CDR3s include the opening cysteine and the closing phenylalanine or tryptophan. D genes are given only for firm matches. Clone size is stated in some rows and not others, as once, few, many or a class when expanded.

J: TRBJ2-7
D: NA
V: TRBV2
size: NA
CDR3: CASSESSYEQYF
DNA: TGTGCCAGCAGTGAAAGTTCATACGAGCAGTACTTC

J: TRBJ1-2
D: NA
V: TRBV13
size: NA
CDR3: CASSLWRVDYGYTF
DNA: TGTGCCAGCAGCTTATGGAGGGTGGACTATGGCTACACCTTC

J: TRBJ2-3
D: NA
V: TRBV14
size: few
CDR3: CASSQDHGSTDTQYF
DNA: TGTGCCAGCAGCCAAGATCACGGGAGCACAGATACGCAGTATTTT

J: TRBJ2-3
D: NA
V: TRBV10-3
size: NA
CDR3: CATVPLAPSTDTQYF
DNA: TGTGCCACTGTTCCACTGGCTCCTAGCACAGATACGCAGTATTTT

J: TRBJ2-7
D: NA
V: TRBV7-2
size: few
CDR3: CASSLALYEQYF
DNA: TGTGCCAGCAGCTTAGCGCTCTACGAGCAGTACTTC

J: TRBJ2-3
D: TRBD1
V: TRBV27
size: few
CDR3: CASSRTGDTDTQYF
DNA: TGTGCCAGCAGTAGGACAGGGGATACGGATACGCAGTATTTT

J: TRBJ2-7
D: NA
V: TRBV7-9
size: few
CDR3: CASSLSGGSYEQYF
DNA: TGTGCCAGCAGCTTATCCGGCGGATCCTACGAGCAGTACTTC

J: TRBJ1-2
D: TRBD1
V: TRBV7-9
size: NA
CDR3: CASSHTPGQSIGAYGYTF
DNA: TGTGCCAGCAGCCACACCCCGGGACAGAGCATTGGGGCCTATGGCTACACCTTC

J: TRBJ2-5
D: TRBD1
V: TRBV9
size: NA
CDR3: CASSDRDQETQYF
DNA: TGTGCCAGCTCCGACAGGGACCAAGAGACCCAGTACTTC

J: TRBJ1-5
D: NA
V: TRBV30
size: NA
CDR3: CAWSVLIDQPQHF
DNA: TGTGCCTGGAGTGTACTAATCGATCAGCCCCAGCATTTT

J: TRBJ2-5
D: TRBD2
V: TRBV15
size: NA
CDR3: CATSSEGGARETQYF
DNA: TGTGCCACCAGCAGCGAGGGAGGGGCGCGAGAGACCCAGTACTTC

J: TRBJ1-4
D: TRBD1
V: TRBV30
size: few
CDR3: CAYRWGTEGEKLFF
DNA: TGTGCCTACCGTTGGGGGACAGAGGGCGAAAAACTGTTTTTT

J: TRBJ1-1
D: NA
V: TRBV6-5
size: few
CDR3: CASSYSGGGGEAFF
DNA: TGTGCCAGCAGTTACTCAGGGGGAGGTGGTGAAGCTTTCTTT

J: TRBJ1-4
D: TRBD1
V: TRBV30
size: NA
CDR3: CAWSLLPRTGKHEKLFF
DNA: TGTGCCTGGAGTCTACTACCTAGGACAGGAAAGCATGAAAAACTGTTTTTT

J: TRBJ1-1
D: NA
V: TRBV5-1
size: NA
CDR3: CASSLARKLNTEAFF
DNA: TGCGCCAGCAGCTTGGCTCGCAAACTGAACACTGAAGCTTTCTTT

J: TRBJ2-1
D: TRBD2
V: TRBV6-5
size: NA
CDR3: CASSSSGRMNEQFF
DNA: TGTGCCAGCAGTTCTAGCGGGAGGATGAATGAGCAGTTCTTC

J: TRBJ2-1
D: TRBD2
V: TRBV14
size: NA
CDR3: CASSQLAGAYNEQFF
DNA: TGTGCCAGCAGCCAACTAGCGGGAGCCTACAATGAGCAGTTCTTC

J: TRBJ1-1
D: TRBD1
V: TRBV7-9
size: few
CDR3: CASSYTGGRTEAFF
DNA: TGTGCCAGCAGCTACACAGGGGGGAGAACTGAAGCTTTCTTT

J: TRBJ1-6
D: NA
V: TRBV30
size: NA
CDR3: CAWSPTLRGSYNSPLHF
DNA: TGTGCCTGGAGTCCCACTCTCCGGGGCTCCTATAATTCACCCCTCCACTTT

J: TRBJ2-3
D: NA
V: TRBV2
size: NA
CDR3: CASSPSGTGDTQYF
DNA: TGTGCCAGCAGTCCCAGCGGGACAGGAGATACGCAGTATTTT

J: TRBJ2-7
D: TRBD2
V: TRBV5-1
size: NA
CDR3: CASSLGLAGGQGFYEQYF
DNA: TGCGCCAGCAGCTTGGGGCTAGCGGGAGGCCAAGGATTCTACGAGCAGTACTTC

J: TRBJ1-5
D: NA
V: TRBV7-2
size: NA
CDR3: CASSPDQPQHF
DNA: TGTGCCAGCAGCCCTGATCAGCCCCAGCATTTT

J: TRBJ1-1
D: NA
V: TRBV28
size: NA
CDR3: CASTNPGHEAFF
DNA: TGTGCCAGCACTAATCCCGGACATGAAGCTTTCTTT

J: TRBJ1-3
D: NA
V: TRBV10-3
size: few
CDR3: CAIAGSGNTIYF
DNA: TGTGCCATCGCTGGTTCTGGAAACACCATATATTTT

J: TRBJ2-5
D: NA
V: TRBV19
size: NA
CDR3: CASTPTVLQETQYF
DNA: TGTGCCAGTACCCCGACAGTACTCCAAGAGACCCAGTACTTC

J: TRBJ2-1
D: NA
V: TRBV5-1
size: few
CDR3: CASSLSSGRGSYNEQFF
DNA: TGCGCCAGCAGCTTGTCCTCTGGGCGGGGCTCCTACAATGAGCAGTTCTTC

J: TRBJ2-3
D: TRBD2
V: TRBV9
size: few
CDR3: CASSLGGASTDTQYF
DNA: TGTGCCAGCAGCCTCGGGGGGGCTAGCACAGATACGCAGTATTTT

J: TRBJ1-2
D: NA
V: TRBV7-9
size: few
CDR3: CASSLDGFYGYTF
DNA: TGTGCCAGCAGCTTAGACGGATTCTATGGCTACACCTTC

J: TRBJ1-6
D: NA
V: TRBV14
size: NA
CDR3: CASSQESTGVPLHF
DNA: TGTGCCAGCAGCCAAGAATCCACCGGGGTTCCCCTCCACTTT

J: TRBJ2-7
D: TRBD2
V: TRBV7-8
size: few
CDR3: CASSGGTSGRGEQYF
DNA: TGTGCCAGCAGCGGCGGGACTAGCGGTAGGGGGGAGCAGTACTTC

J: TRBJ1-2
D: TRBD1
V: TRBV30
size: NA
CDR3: CAWRGGDFTF
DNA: TGTGCCTGGAGAGGGGGCGACTTCACCTTC

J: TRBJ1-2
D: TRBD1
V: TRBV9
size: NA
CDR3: CASSEGTGGSYGYTF
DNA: TGTGCCAGCAGCGAGGGGACAGGGGGCAGCTATGGCTACACCTTC

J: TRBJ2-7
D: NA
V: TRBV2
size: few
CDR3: CASSWTFGDEQYF
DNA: TGTGCCAGCAGCTGGACCTTCGGGGACGAGCAGTACTTC

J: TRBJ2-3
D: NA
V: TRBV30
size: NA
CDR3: CAWSPGLTDTQYF
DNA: TGTGCCTGGAGCCCGGGTCTCACAGATACGCAGTATTTT

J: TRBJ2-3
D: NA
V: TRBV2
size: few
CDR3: CASSESQSTDTQYF
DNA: TGTGCCAGCAGTGAAAGTCAGAGCACAGATACGCAGTATTTT

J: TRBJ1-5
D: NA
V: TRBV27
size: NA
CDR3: CASSPLGEAGGNQPQHF
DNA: TGTGCCAGCAGTCCCCTCGGGGAGGCAGGCGGCAATCAGCCCCAGCATTTT

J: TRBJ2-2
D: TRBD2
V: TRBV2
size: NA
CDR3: CASSQTSGTTGELFF
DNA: TGTGCCAGCAGTCAGACTAGCGGGACCACCGGGGAGCTGTTTTTT

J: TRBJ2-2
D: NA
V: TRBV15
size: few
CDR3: CATSQGNTGELFF
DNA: TGTGCCACCAGCCAGGGGAACACCGGGGAGCTGTTTTTT

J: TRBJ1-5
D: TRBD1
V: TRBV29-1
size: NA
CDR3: CSVAGTDPGQPQHF
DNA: TGCAGCGTTGCCGGGACAGACCCGGGGCAGCCCCAGCATTTT

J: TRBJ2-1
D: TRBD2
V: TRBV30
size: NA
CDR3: CAWSTSGSSGSYNEQFF
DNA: TGTGCCTGGTCGACTAGCGGGAGTAGTGGTTCCTACAATGAGCAGTTCTTC

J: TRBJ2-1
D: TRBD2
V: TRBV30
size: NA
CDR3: CAWSALAGRAHNEQFF
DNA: TGTGCCTGGAGTGCCCTAGCGGGAAGAGCCCACAATGAGCAGTTCTTC

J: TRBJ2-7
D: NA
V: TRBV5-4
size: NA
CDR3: CASSTPQENQYF
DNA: TGTGCCAGCAGCACACCACAGGAGAATCAGTACTTC

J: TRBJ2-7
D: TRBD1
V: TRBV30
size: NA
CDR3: CAWSLTGGSSYEQYF
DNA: TGTGCCTGGAGTCTTACAGGGGGAAGCTCCTACGAGCAGTACTTC

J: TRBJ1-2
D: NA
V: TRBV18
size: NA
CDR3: CASSVQEGNYGYTF
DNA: TGTGCCAGCTCTGTACAGGAGGGCAACTATGGCTACACCTTC

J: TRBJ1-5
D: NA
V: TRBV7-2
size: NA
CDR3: CASSLGGVSQHF
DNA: TGTGCCAGCAGCTTAGGCGGGGTGTCCCAGCATTTT

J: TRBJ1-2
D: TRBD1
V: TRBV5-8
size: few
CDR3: CASSLGQGRGYTF
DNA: TGTGCCAGCAGCTTGGGACAGGGGAGAGGCTACACCTTC

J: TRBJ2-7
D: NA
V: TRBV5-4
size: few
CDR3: CASSTTPAYEQYF
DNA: TGTGCCAGCAGCACGACACCAGCCTACGAGCAGTACTTC

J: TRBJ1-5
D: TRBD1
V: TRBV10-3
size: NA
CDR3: CAISPTGQGADKPQHF
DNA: TGTGCCATCAGTCCTACGGGACAGGGGGCAGATAAGCCCCAGCATTTT

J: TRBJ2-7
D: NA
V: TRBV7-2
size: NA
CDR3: CASSLDFHEQYF
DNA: TGTGCCAGCAGCCTTGACTTCCACGAGCAGTACTTC

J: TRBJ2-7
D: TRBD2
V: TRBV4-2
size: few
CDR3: CASSHTSGRAYEQYF
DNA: TGTGCCAGCAGCCACACTAGCGGGAGGGCGTACGAGCAGTACTTC

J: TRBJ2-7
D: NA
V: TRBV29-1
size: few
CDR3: CSGRDNSYEQYF
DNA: TGCAGCGGCCGGGACAACTCCTACGAGCAGTACTTC

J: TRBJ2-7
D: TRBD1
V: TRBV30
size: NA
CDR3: CAWRGRTGGYEQYF
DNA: TGTGCCTGGAGGGGACGGACAGGGGGCTACGAGCAGTACTTC

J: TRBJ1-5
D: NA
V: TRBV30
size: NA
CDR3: CAWSGTTGSNQPQHF
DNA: TGTGCCTGGAGTGGGACCACGGGCAGCAATCAGCCCCAGCATTTT

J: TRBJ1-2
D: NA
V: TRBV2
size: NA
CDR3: CASSGTSLPGYTF
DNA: TGTGCCAGCAGTGGGACTTCCCTGCCCGGCTACACCTTC

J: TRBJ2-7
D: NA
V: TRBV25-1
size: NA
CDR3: CASSPGGIYEQYF
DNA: TGTGCCAGCAGCCCTGGCGGCATCTACGAGCAGTACTTC

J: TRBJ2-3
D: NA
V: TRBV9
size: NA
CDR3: CASSVGTTLTDTQYF
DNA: TGTGCCAGCAGCGTAGGGACTACCCTCACAGATACGCAGTATTTT

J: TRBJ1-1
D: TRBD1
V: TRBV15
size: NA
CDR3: CATSEGTGAFF
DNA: TGTGCCACCAGCGAGGGGACAGGAGCTTTCTTT

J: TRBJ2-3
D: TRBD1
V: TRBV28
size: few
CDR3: CASSLNRGLSTDTQYF
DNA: TGTGCCAGCAGTTTAAACAGGGGCCTCAGCACAGATACGCAGTATTTT

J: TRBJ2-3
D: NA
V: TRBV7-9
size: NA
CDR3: CASSFGVTQYF
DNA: TGTGCCAGCAGCTTTGGGGTTACGCAGTATTTT

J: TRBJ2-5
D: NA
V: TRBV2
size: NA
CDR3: CASSESWVEETQYF
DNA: TGTGCCAGCAGTGAATCATGGGTAGAAGAGACCCAGTACTTC